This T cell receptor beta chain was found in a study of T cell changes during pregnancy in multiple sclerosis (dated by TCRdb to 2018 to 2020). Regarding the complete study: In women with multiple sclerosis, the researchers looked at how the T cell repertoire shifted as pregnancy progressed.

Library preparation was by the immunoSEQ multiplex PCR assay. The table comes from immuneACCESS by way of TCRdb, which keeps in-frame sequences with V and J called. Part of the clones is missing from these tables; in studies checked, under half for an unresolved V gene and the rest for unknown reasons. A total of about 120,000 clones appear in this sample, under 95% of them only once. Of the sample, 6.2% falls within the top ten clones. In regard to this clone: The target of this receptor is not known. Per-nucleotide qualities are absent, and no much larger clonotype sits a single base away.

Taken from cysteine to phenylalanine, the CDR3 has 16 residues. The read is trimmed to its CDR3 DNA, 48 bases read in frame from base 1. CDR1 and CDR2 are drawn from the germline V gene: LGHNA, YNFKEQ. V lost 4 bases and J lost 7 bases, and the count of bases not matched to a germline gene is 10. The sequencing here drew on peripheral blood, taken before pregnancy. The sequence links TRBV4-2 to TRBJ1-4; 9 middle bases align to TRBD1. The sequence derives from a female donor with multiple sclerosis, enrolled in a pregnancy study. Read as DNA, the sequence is TGTGCCAGCAGCCGAGACAGGGGGAGTTTGGGTGAAAAACTGTTTTTT. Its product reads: CASSRDRGSLGEKLFF.